This T cell receptor (beta chain) was observed in a study of response to subunit inactivated influenza vaccine. The ends were cut back, 0 bases at V and 1 base at J, with 6 bases in the middle. Germline values: CDR1 LGHNA, CDR2 YNFKEQ. The CDR3 has 14 residues. This clonotype was observed a handful of times. The antigen remains undetermined. General study findings and limits: A suggestion made by the authors is that each seasonal influenza vaccination recruits few new T cells.

TCRdb reprocessed the RT-PCR reads via MiXCR and lists one record per CDR3 protein. The sample includes roughly 700,000 distinct CDR3 sequences, about 15% seen only once; the top ten take less than 9%. The chain joins TRBV4-2 to TRBJ2-5; D is unresolved. The TCR sequence derives from a man in his forties or fifties who received an inactivated influenza vaccine. The sample here was PBMCs from blood, taken less than 15 days before vaccination. CDR3 DNA sequence: TGTGCCAGCAGCCAAGATAACAGCCAAGAGACCCAGTACTTC. Translating it yields CASSQDNSQETQYF.